This T cell receptor (beta chain) originates from a study of blood T cells in healthy people across ages. Then a second PCR, running about 7 to 11 cycles, was carried out with a sample-barcoded 5' primer and a J-beta primer mix. A minimum of 2.5 million CDR3-containing paired-end reads was obtained for each sample. TCRdb used MiXCR to reprocess the 5' RACE reads, holding one entry per CDR3 protein. The data show some 1,500,000 distinct CDR3 sequences, with 40% to 45% seen just once and less than 5% held by the top ten. For this clonotype: The target antigen is unknown.

Findings of the study overall: Both higher diversity and more naive CD4+ cells marked long-lived donors when set against aged donors. In older individuals, TCR beta diversity per million T cells was lower, falling roughly linearly with age.

At least 7 million PBMCs were isolated per sample. The TCR comes from a woman aged 18 to 35 in good health. The sequenced sample was blood.

The CDR3, as DNA: TGCAGTGCTGGGGTACGATTGGAGACCCAGTACTTC. Encoded protein: CSAGVRLETQYF. This chain links TRBV20-1 with TRBJ2-5; no reliable D call. This CDR3 is 12 amino acids long. CDR1 DFQATT and CDR2 SNEGSKA come from the germline V gene (reference sequence). V was shortened by 5 bases and J by 5 bases, with 12 bases between the two germline ends.